These 24 T cell receptor beta chains were all obtained from the same sample, sequenced in a study of identical twins (dated by TCRdb to about 2016). Library preparation was by 5' RACE. TCRdb names Illumina HiSeq 2000 as the instrument used. The public reads were reprocessed in TCRdb via fastp at Q25 and MiXCR, keeping in-frame beta chains. Identical CDR3 protein sequences are pooled into one entry, listed with their most common genes and DNA. The sample has about 900,000 distinct CDR3 sequences on record, roughly an eighth of them singletons. The ten largest clones take up under 2% of the sample. This same sample was also taken into another study, of yellow fever vaccine responses in identical twins.

Specimen: PBMCs. Receptors originate from a woman aged 18-29 years in good health.

The chain is built from TRBV2 and TRBJ1-2, with 8 bases fitting TRBD1. The CDR3 length is 14 residues. The germline V gene encodes CDR1 SNHLY and CDR2 FYNNEI. Trimming took 2 bases from V and 5 from J; bases not matched to a gene: 4. The CDR3 protein is CASSEQGARYGYTF. Here the CDR3 DNA reads TGTGCCAGCAGTGAACAGGGGGCGAGGTATGGCTACACCTTC.

This clonotype was counted only a few times. V gene TRBV5-1 combines with J gene TRBJ2-1, with 8 nucleotides matching TRBD2. With V trimmed by 9 bases and J by 4 bases, 9 bases remained unmatched. The CDR3 has 14 amino acids. Germline V gives CDR1 SGHRS, CDR2 YFSETQ. CDR3 sequence reads: CATAGGGTYNEQFF. CDR3 DNA sequence: TGCGCCACCGCCGGGGGGGGGACTTACAATGAGCAGTTCTTC.

V gene TRBV28 combines with J gene TRBJ1-2; TRBD1 agrees at 8 bases. Germline-derived CDR1 and CDR2 are MDHEN and SYDVKM. CDR3 size: 13 residues. J lost 2 bases, V lost 10 bases, and 6 bases had no gene match. The CDR3 spells CATPGTGNYGYTF. The DNA of the CDR3 is TGTGCCACCCCCGGGACAGGAAACTATGGCTACACCTTC.

V is TRBV20-1 and J is TRBJ1-1; a possible D gene is TRBD1 (5 bases). CDR1 and CDR2 (germline): DFQATT, SNEGSKA (reference sequence). V lost 6 bases to trimming and J lost 3 bases, with 20 bases between them. The CDR3 extends over 15 amino acids. The CDR3 protein is CSARGTPERYTEAFF. The CDR3 nucleotides read TGCAGTGCCCGGGGGACTCCCGAAAGGTACACTGAAGCTTTCTTT.

The J gene is TRBJ2-7, the V gene TRBV12-3 or TRBV12-4; D is ambiguous. Trimming shortened V by 4 bases and J by 2 bases, and 9 bases separated the two germline ends. This CDR3 has 13 residues. The CDR3 DNA sequence: TGTGCCAGCAGTTCCCCCAATACCTACGAGCAGTACTTC. Translation gives CASSSPNTYEQYF.

This rearrangement joins TRBV12-3 or TRBV12-4 to TRBJ2-7, with D unresolved. Between the trimmed V and J ends, which lost 1 base and 5 bases, there was a span of 12 bases. The CDR3 length is 14 residues. The CDR3 region is CASSLGTVPNEQYF. In DNA form, the CDR3 reads TGTGCCAGCAGTTTAGGGACCGTCCCGAACGAGCAGTACTTC.

This clonotype has a handful of counts. This sequence joins TRBV28 and TRBJ2-1; D unclear. Germline CDR1 is MDHEN and CDR2 is SYDVKM. The CDR3 runs 13 residues. V lost 4 bases and J 9 bases, leaving 13 bases between the germline ends. CDR3: CASSSTSKVEQFF. In DNA, the CDR3 is TGTGCCAGCAGTTCGACCAGCAAGGTTGAGCAGTTCTTC.

The rearrangement uses TRBV6-2 or TRBV6-3 and TRBJ2-3; D perhaps matches TRBD2 (5 bases). CDR1 and CDR2 (germline): MNHEY, SVGEGT. The CDR3 loop spans 14 amino acids. V was clipped by 2 bases and J by 1 base, with 7 bases between them. CDR3 DNA: TGTGCCAGCAGTTACGCGCGGGGCACAGATACGCAGTATTTT. Translating gives CASSYARGTDTQYF.

In regard to this clonotype: A clone one base away is much larger, so this may be a read error. The chain uses TRBV20-1 and TRBJ2-2; D is possibly TRBD1 or TRBD2 (7 bases each). This CDR3 is built from 16 residues. Germline CDR1 DFQATT, CDR2 SNEGSKA (reference sequence). Written as DNA, the CDR3 is TGCTGTGCTAGAGGGGGCGCGGGAGCGAACACCGGGGAGCTGTTTTTT. As protein: CCARGGAGANTGELFF.

V is TRBV6-5 and J is TRBJ1-5, with D unclear. The germline V gene encodes CDR1 MNHEY and CDR2 SVGAGI. CDR3 length equals 12 residues. Trimming stripped 4 bases from V and 4 bases from J, with 5 bases between. CDR3 protein: CASSSKNQPQHF. The CDR3 bases are TGTGCCAGCAGTTCCAAGAATCAGCCCCAGCATTTT.

The table lists this clonotype with a few counts. The chain links TRBV3-1 to TRBJ2-2; no definite D call. The V gene's germline CDR1 is LGHDT and CDR2 YNNKEL (reference sequence). The V end was cut by 2 bases, the J end by 0 bases, with 7 bases between. There are 15 residues in the CDR3. In DNA, the CDR3 is TGTGCCAGCAGCCAAATAGGGTCGAACACCGGGGAGCTGTTTTTT. Amino acids: CASSQIGSNTGELFF.

This chain connects TRBV7-9 to TRBJ2-1; D not certain. V was cut by 3 bases and J by 0 bases, with 12 bases left in between. This CDR3 is built from 16 residues. The V gene's germline CDR1 is SEHNR and CDR2 FQNEAQ (reference sequence). The CDR3 is CASSLILADSYNEQFF. The CDR3 coding sequence is TGTGCCAGCAGCTTGATCCTGGCGGACTCCTACAATGAGCAGTTCTTC.

The CDR3 bases are TGTGCCAGAGTCGGGACATGGCAGTTCTTC. Translated: CARVGTWQFF. V and J are TRBV28 and TRBJ2-1; D might be TRBD1 (6 bases). CDR1 and CDR2 (germline): MDHEN, SYDVKM. The CDR3 consists of 10 residues. V shed 9 bases and J shed 12 bases, with 12 bases lying between them. Drawing the rest from reference TRBV28 and TRBJ2-1, the complete variable domain is DVKVTQSSRYLVKRTGEKVFLECVQDMDHENMFWYRQDPGLGLRLIYFSYDVKMKEKGDIPEGYSVSREKKERFSLILESASTNQTSMYLCARVGTWQFFGPGTRLTVL.

This clonotype was found a few times. CDR3 sequence reads: CAIKQESGANVLTF. CDR3 sequence (DNA): TGTGCCATTAAACAGGAGTCTGGGGCCAACGTCCTGACTTTC. V usage is TRBV10-3 and J usage is TRBJ2-6; possibly TRBD1 for D (5 bases). This CDR3 comprises 14 residues. Germline lookup yields CDR1 ENHRY and CDR2 SYGVKD. V was cut by 9 bases and J by 1 base, with 10 bases left in between.

In this sample, this clonotype turned up many times. The chain carries TRBV12-3 or TRBV12-4 and TRBJ2-1; 7 bases match TRBD2. After removal of 2 bases from V and 3 bases from J, the junction contained 13 bases not matched to a gene. This CDR3 is built from 18 residues. CDR3 coding DNA: TGTGCCAGCAGTTTAAATCCCCTCAAGCTAGCGGACTACAATGAGCAGTTCTTC. This sequence encodes CASSLNPLKLADYNEQFF.

This clonotype was detected only a few times. The gene calls are TRBV4-1 and TRBJ2-7; either TRBD1 or TRBD2 may supply D (5 bases each). This CDR3 comprises 13 residues. V was trimmed by 4 bases and J by 4 bases, leaving 11 bases between them. Germline CDR1 MGHRA, CDR2 YSYEKL. DNA for the CDR3: TGCGCCAGCAGCCCCGGGGCTCATTACGAGCAGTACTTC. It yields the protein CASSPGAHYEQYF.

This clonotype appeared many times. The V call is TRBV5-1, the J call TRBJ1-6, with D unclear. With 0 bases removed from V and 7 bases from J, the gap between germline ends came to 5 bases. Looked up from germline, CDR1 is SGHRS and CDR2 is YFSETQ. The CDR3 totals 13 residues. CDR3 in amino acids: CASSLEWNSPLHF. Written as DNA, the CDR3 is TGCGCCAGCAGCTTGGAATGGAATTCACCCCTCCACTTT.

The chain uses TRBV3-1 and TRBJ2-1; 12 bases agree with TRBD2. Per germline, CDR1 LGHDT and CDR2 YNNKEL (reference sequence). The CDR3 has 17 amino acids. Losses at the gene ends were 4 bases for V and 3 bases for J; bases not matched to a gene: 7. CDR3 bases: TGTGCCAGCAGCCCGGACCAGGGACTAGCGGGCTACAATGAGCAGTTCTTC. Its protein is CASSPDQGLAGYNEQFF.

This clonotype was observed at least ten times. The genes are TRBV15 and TRBJ1-4, with D possibly matching TRBD1 (5 bases). CDR1 LNHNV and CDR2 YYDKDF come from the germline V gene (reference sequence). V lost 1 base and J lost 1, with 7 bases in between. This CDR3 spans 15 amino acids. Here the CDR3 DNA reads TGTGCCACCAGCAGAGTTACAGGAACTAATGAAAAACTGTTTTTT. Protein sequence: CATSRVTGTNEKLFF.

This clonotype was counted many times. The CDR3 DNA reads TGTGCCAGCAGTCCCAACGTCAATGAGCAGTTCTTC. Protein: CASSPNVNEQFF. This rearrangement joins TRBV12-3 or TRBV12-4 to TRBJ2-1; no definite D call. V was shortened by 5 bases and J by 6 bases, with 8 bases between the two germline ends. The CDR3 runs to 12 residues.

This clonotype was found a few times. The V and J genes are TRBV10-3 and TRBJ1-5; TRBD1 is a possible D gene (5 bases). The V gene lost 10 bases and the J gene lost 6 bases, with 16 bases spanning the gap. The V gene's germline CDR1 is ENHRY and CDR2 SYGVKD. CDR3 size: 13 residues. This CDR3 reads CATSAGDSQPQHF. The CDR3 region has the DNA TGTGCCACTTCGGCGGGGGATAGTCAGCCCCAGCATTTT.

This clonotype was detected only a few times. This rearrangement joins TRBV10-3 to TRBJ2-7; tentative D call: TRBD2 (5 bases). CDR1 and CDR2 from the germline V gene are ENHRY and SYGVKD. Trimming stripped 10 bases from V and 6 bases from J, with 13 bases between. This CDR3 has 11 amino acids. The CDR3, as DNA: TGTGCCACGGGCGGGTACGGCGAGCAGTACTTC. As protein: CATGGYGEQYF.

This clonotype was counted only a few times. The chain carries TRBV19 and TRBJ1-5; D gene uncertain. The V gene lost 1 base and the J gene lost 9 bases, with 16 bases spanning the gap. The germline V gene has CDR1 LNHDA and CDR2 SQIVND (reference sequence). The CDR3 is 15 residues long. The CDR3 loop is CASSIGETTRAPQHF. The CDR3 bases are TGTGCCAGTAGTATAGGGGAGACAACCCGCGCGCCCCAGCATTTT. The variable domain in full, completed from reference TRBV19 and TRBJ1-5, reads DGGITQSPKYLFRKEGQNVTLSCEQNLNHDAMYWYRQDPGQGLRLIYYSQIVNDFQKGDIAEGYSVSREKKESFPLTVTSAQKNPTAFYLCASSIGETTRAPQHFGDGTRLSIL.

At least ten counts were recorded for this clonotype. The V call is TRBV7-6, the J call TRBJ2-1; 12 nucleotides match TRBD2. This CDR3 comprises 17 residues. Germline V gene lookup returns CDR1 SGHVS and CDR2 FNYEAQ. Germline trimming cut 2 bases from V and 7 bases from J; bases unmatched to any gene: 9. CDR3 bases: TGTGCCAGCAGCTTACCTAGACTAGCGGGGGTTAGGAATGAGCAGTTCTTC. Residues: CASSLPRLAGVRNEQFF.